This entry lists 28 T cell receptor beta chains sequenced from one sample in a study of CD8 T cells in Susac syndrome. Random hexamers served to reverse transcribe roughly 0.45 to 1 ug RNA. TCRdb itself ran the immunoSEQ multiplex PCR reads through MiXCR, one entry per CDR3 protein. Among under 200,000 distinct CDR3 sequences listed, 91% were seen once. The sequenced sample was CD4+ T cells from PBMCs. All receptors derive from a human donor with Susac syndrome.

This clonotype was detected a few times. In nucleotides, the CDR3 is TGTGCCAGCAGCTTATCGGCTGGGGCCAACGTCCTGACTTTC. As protein: CASSLSAGANVLTF. This chain links TRBV7-8 with TRBJ2-6; D unresolved. Per germline, CDR1 SGHVS and CDR2 FQNEAQ. V was cut by 2 bases and J by 2 bases, with 4 bases left in between. The CDR3 length is 14 residues. Full variable domain (outside the CDR3, taken from reference TRBV7-8 and TRBJ2-6): GAGVSQSPRYKVAKRGQDVALRCDPISGHVSLFWYQQALGQGPEFLTYFQNEAQLDKSGLPSDRFFAERPEGSVSTLKIQRTQQEDSAVYLCASSLSAGANVLTFGAGSRLTVL.

The chain couples TRBV4-1 to TRBJ2-5; D is possibly TRBD2 (6 bases). The V gene's germline CDR1 is MGHRA and CDR2 YSYEKL. The CDR3 has 16 residues. Trimming took off 2 bases at V and 1 base at J, with 14 bases between the two ends. The CDR3 DNA reads as TGCGCCAGCAGCCAACATGGGACTGCAAGCCAAGAGACCCAGTACTTC. Its translation is CASSQHGTASQETQYF.

The V and J genes are TRBV10-3 and TRBJ1-6; D perhaps matches TRBD1 (6 bases). The CDR3 contains 13 residues. Germline V lookup: CDR1 ENHRY, CDR2 SYGVKD. Deletions cut 4 bases from V and 10 bases from J, with 11 bases between. CDR3 nucleotide sequence: TGTGCCATCAGTGGTCCAGGGGACTCACCCCTCCACTTT. This translates into CAISGPGDSPLHF.

The chain carries TRBV11-1 and TRBJ2-3; 10 bases fit TRBD2. Germline V gives CDR1 SGHAT, CDR2 FQDESV (reference sequence). CDR3 length: 20 amino acids. J gave up 0 bases and V 5 bases, and 17 bases lay outside the gene matches. This chain's CDR3 is CASSHTPDSGGLYSTDTQYF. The CDR3 DNA is TGTGCCAGCAGCCATACCCCCGATAGCGGGGGGCTTTACAGCACAGATACGCAGTATTTT.

J is TRBJ1-2 and V is TRBV2, with a possible D match to TRBD1 (6 bases). Trimming took 10 bases from V and 8 from J, leaving 17 bases between them. Germline V gene lookup returns CDR1 SNHLY and CDR2 FYNNEI. The CDR3 consists of 12 residues. The CDR3 DNA reads as TGTGCCACCAGCCGGACAGACCGCGGCTACACCTTC. The encoded protein is CATSRTDRGYTF.

The rearrangement uses TRBV3-1 and TRBJ2-6; D may be TRBD2 (5 bases). V lost 0 bases to trimming and J lost 0 bases, with 12 bases between them. Germline-derived CDR1 and CDR2 are LGHDT and YNNKEL (reference sequence). The CDR3 consists of 18 residues. As DNA, the CDR3 is TGTGCCAGCAGCCAAGATGGAACTAGTCTCTCTGGGGCCAACGTCCTGACTTTC. Its translation: CASSQDGTSLSGANVLTF.

The rearrangement uses TRBV5-8 and TRBJ2-4, with a possible D match to TRBD1 (7 bases). CDR1 and CDR2 from the germline V gene are SGHTS and YDEGEE. Trimming removed 0 bases from V and 9 bases from J, with 13 bases in between. The CDR3 covers 14 residues. In DNA, the CDR3 is TGTGCCAGCAGCTTGGTTCAGGGGGGAAGCATTCAGTACTTC. Residues: CASSLVQGGSIQYF.

V is TRBV10-3 and J is TRBJ2-3, with 7 bases identical to TRBD2. CDR1 is ENHRY and CDR2 is SYGVKD in the germline V gene. CDR3 length: 14 residues. The ends lost 6 bases at V and 0 bases at J; junction bases unmatched: 3. CDR3 in DNA: TGTGCCATCAGCCTAGCGGATAGCACAGATACGCAGTATTTT. Translated, it gives CAISLADSTDTQYF.

The rearrangement joins TRBV20-1 to TRBJ1-5, with 11 nucleotides matching TRBD1. The CDR3 is made up of 16 amino acids. CDR1 and CDR2 from the germline V gene are DFQATT and SNEGSKA (reference sequence). V shed 3 bases, J shed 5 bases, and the junction held 9 bases outside the gene matches. CDR3 coding DNA: TGCAGTGCTAGGGACAGGGACAGGGGGAAACATCAGCCCCAGCATTTT. It is translated as CSARDRDRGKHQPQHF.

This chain links TRBV9 with TRBJ2-5; D is possibly TRBD2 (5 bases). The CDR3 covers 15 residues. Trimming stripped 0 bases from V and 5 bases from J, with 14 bases between. From germline, CDR1 is SGDLS and CDR2 YYNGEE. CDR3 residues: CASSVVGVPGETQYF. The CDR3 DNA is TGTGCCAGCAGCGTAGTCGGGGTGCCGGGGGAGACCCAGTACTTC.

The rearrangement uses TRBV20-1 and TRBJ2-7, with D perhaps assigned TRBD1 or TRBD2 (5 bases each). CDR1 and CDR2 from the germline V gene are DFQATT and SNEGSKA (reference sequence). With 6 bases removed from V and 6 bases from J, the gap between germline ends came to 24 bases. The CDR3 covers 15 residues. CDR3 amino acids: CSAKDSGRNPGEQYF. The CDR3 DNA sequence: TGCAGTGCGAAGGACTCGGGACGGAACCCCGGCGAGCAGTACTTC.

This rearrangement joins TRBV7-2 to TRBJ2-7; D call uncertain. The CDR3 is made up of 13 amino acids. Germline CDR1 reads SGHTA; CDR2 reads FQGNSA. Trimming cost V 2 bases and J 1 base, with 6 bases left between them. CDR3 loop: CASSLLASYEQYF. In DNA form, the CDR3 reads TGTGCCAGCAGCTTATTAGCTTCCTACGAGCAGTACTTC.

The J gene is TRBJ2-7, the V gene TRBV10-3; 8 bases line up with TRBD2. The J segment lost 2 bases and the V segment lost 4 bases, leaving 7 bases of the junction unmatched. From germline, CDR1 is ENHRY and CDR2 SYGVKD. CDR3 length equals 15 residues. The CDR3 region has the DNA TGTGCCATCAGTGGTCAGCGGGGGCCCGCCTACGAGCAGTACTTC. This gives the protein CAISGQRGPAYEQYF.

The chain has TRBV18 and TRBJ1-1, with D possibly TRBD1 on 6 matching bases. CDR3 length: 13 residues. V lost 3 bases and J 5 bases, leaving 10 bases between the germline ends. CDR1 and CDR2 (germline): KGHSH, LQKENI. CDR3 bases: TGTGCCAGCTCACCGGACAGTGAGACTGAAGCTTTCTTT. Translation gives CASSPDSETEAFF.

The table lists this clonotype with a count of one. The gene calls are TRBV10-2 and TRBJ2-7; 7 nucleotides line up with TRBD1. V trimming: 7 bases; J trimming: 2 bases; junction bases outside the gene matches: 2. The CDR3 has 12 amino acids. Germline CDR1 and CDR2: WSHSY and SAAADI. The CDR3 DNA sequence: TGCGCCAGCACGGGACAGACCTACGAGCAGTACTTC. The encoded protein is CASTGQTYEQYF.

This clonotype appeared once. The chain links TRBV5-1 to TRBJ2-1; 9 positions agree with TRBD2. The CDR3 length is 15 residues. Germline V gene data show CDR1 as SGHRS and CDR2 as YFSETQ. The ends lost 3 bases at V and 10 bases at J; junction bases unmatched: 11. This CDR3 is CASSSRLAGLSEQFF. In DNA form, the CDR3 reads TGCGCCAGCAGCTCCCGGCTAGCGGGATTAAGCGAGCAGTTCTTC.

On this clonotype itself: The junction shows a germline mismatch at one end, possibly a read error. V gene TRBV6-1 combines with J gene TRBJ1-4; D is perhaps TRBD1 (5 bases). This CDR3 is built from 16 residues. CDR1 MNHNS and CDR2 SASEGT come from the germline V gene. The CDR3 here is CASSEAVGGGSEKLFF. The CDR3 region has the DNA TGTGCTAGCAGTGAAGCGGTGGGGGGAGGTAGTGAAAAACTGTTTTTT.

CDR3 DNA: TGTGCCAGCAGCGCCCAAGAGAAACCCCTCCACTTT. Protein: CASSAQEKPLHF. This chain joins TRBV7-9 and TRBJ1-6; D is unclear. The CDR3 has 12 residues. Per the germline V gene, CDR1 is SEHNR and CDR2 is FQNEAQ (reference sequence). The ends were cut back, 5 bases at V and 12 bases at J, with 11 bases in the middle.

The V and J genes are TRBV5-1 and TRBJ2-6; D is unclear. Trimming stripped 0 bases from V and 0 bases from J, with 10 bases between. The CDR3 has 17 residues. Germline lookup yields CDR1 SGHRS and CDR2 YFSETQ. The CDR3 spells CASSLGHTRSGANVLTF. In DNA form, the CDR3 reads TGCGCCAGCAGCTTGGGGCACACCCGCTCTGGGGCCAACGTCCTGACTTTC.

The gene calls are TRBV10-3 and TRBJ1-4; TRBD1 might be the D (5 bases). Germline assignment: CDR1 ENHRY and CDR2 SYGVKD. The V end was cut by 10 bases, the J end by 8 bases, with 20 bases between. This CDR3 is built from 14 residues. The CDR3: CATLNPTGGEKLFF. For the CDR3, the DNA is TGTGCCACCCTCAACCCAACAGGAGGCGAAAAACTGTTTTTT.

V gene TRBV28 combines with J gene TRBJ2-3; 8 positions match TRBD2. J gave up 2 bases and V 4 bases, and 17 bases lay outside the gene matches. This CDR3 comprises 19 residues. Germline CDR1 is MDHEN and CDR2 is SYDVKM. For the CDR3, the DNA is TGTGCCAGCAGTTCCAACCCGAGTCTAGCGGGTACAATCACAGATACGCAGTATTTT. Its protein product is CASSSNPSLAGTITDTQYF. Based on the CDR3 plus reference TRBV28 and TRBJ2-3, the full variable domain is DVKVTQSSRYLVKRTGEKVFLECVQDMDHENMFWYRQDPGLGLRLIYFSYDVKMKEKGDIPEGYSVSREKKERFSLILESASTNQTSMYLCASSSNPSLAGTITDTQYFGPGTRLTVL.

This chain connects TRBV9 to TRBJ1-1, with TRBD1 as a possible D gene (5 bases). V lost 7 bases, J lost 4 bases, and 17 bases lay in between. This CDR3 spans 14 amino acids. Germline V gene lookup returns CDR1 SGDLS and CDR2 YYNGEE. The CDR3 DNA reads TGTGCCAGCGGAGGGGCCGATGGGGGCACTGAAGCTTTCTTT. Its protein product is CASGGADGGTEAFF.

J is TRBJ2-3 and V is TRBV20-1, with D perhaps TRBD1 (5 bases). Germline V CDR1 and CDR2: DFQATT, SNEGSKA (reference sequence). The germline V and J ends were trimmed by 5 bases and 7 bases, with 13 bases remaining between them. The length of the CDR3 is 12 residues. The CDR3: CSAAHPGYTQYF. The CDR3 DNA is TGCAGTGCTGCGCACCCAGGGTATACGCAGTATTTT.

The J gene is TRBJ2-7, the V gene TRBV18; perhaps TRBD1 as D (6 bases). V gave up 3 bases and J gave up 6 bases, with 18 bases separating them. The CDR3 loop spans 15 amino acids. The germline V gene has CDR1 KGHSH and CDR2 LQKENI. The CDR3 nucleotides read TGTGCCAGCTCACCGGTGGGGCAGGGGACCCGCGAGCAGTACTTC. Its protein is CASSPVGQGTREQYF.

This CDR3 reads CASSSPINIQYF. In DNA form, the CDR3 reads TGTGCCAGCAGTTCCCCGATAAACATTCAGTACTTC. The chain links TRBV6-2 or TRBV6-3 to TRBJ2-4; D call uncertain. This CDR3 comprises 12 residues. CDR1 and CDR2 from the germline V gene are MNHEY and SVGEGT. V lost 4 bases to trimming and J lost 6 bases, with 7 bases between them.

The V call is TRBV6-5, the J call TRBJ2-6, with D possibly being TRBD2 (5 bases). This CDR3 region has 16 residues. V gave up 3 bases and J gave up 2 bases, with 11 bases separating them. The germline V gene has CDR1 MNHEY and CDR2 SVGAGI. The CDR3 sequence: CASSYERPAGANVLTF. The CDR3, as DNA: TGTGCCAGCAGTTATGAGCGGCCCGCTGGGGCCAACGTCCTGACTTTC.

This clonotype was found once. The chain recombines TRBV7-2 with TRBJ2-2; D gene uncertain. The germline V gene has CDR1 SGHTA and CDR2 FQGNSA. V gave up 5 bases and J gave up 0 bases, with 7 bases separating them. The CDR3 has 14 residues. Here the CDR3 reads CASSPRSNTGELFF. The CDR3 region has the DNA TGTGCCAGCAGCCCCAGGTCGAACACCGGGGAGCTGTTTTTT.

The chain carries TRBV7-3 and TRBJ2-5; D might be TRBD1 (6 bases). This CDR3 is 14 amino acids long. Trimming took off 4 bases at V and 5 bases at J, with 14 bases between the two ends. Germline CDR1 SGHTA, CDR2 FQGTGA. The chain's CDR3 is CASSSQQGWETQYF. The CDR3 DNA reads as TGTGCCAGCAGCTCCCAACAGGGTTGGGAGACCCAGTACTTC. Full variable domain (remainder filled in from reference TRBV7-3 and TRBJ2-5): GAGVSQTPSNKVTEKGKYVELRCDPISGHTALYWYRQSLGQGPEFLIYFQGTGAADDSGLPNDRFFAVRPEGSVSTLKIQRTERGDSAVYLCASSSQQGWETQYFGPGTRLLVL.